These 9 T cell receptor beta chains came from one sample sequenced in a study of OX40 agonist ivuxolimab in advanced cancers. The repertoire was sequenced with immunoSEQ multiplex PCR; TCRdb's copy has only in-frame clones and lacks some. The sample holds roughly 64,000 clones; 80% to 90% are singletons and the top ten take about 9.4%. The sample here was CD4+ or CD8+ T cells sorted from blood, taken in a trial of the OX40 agonist ivuxolimab. These receptors were obtained from an adult with an advanced solid tumor such as melanoma, head and neck, liver or kidney cancer.

The rearrangement links TRBV7-2 to TRBJ2-3; TRBD2 is a possible D gene (5 bases). Germline V lookup: CDR1 SGHTA, CDR2 FQGNSA. Trimming took off 2 bases at V and 3 bases at J, with 15 bases between the two ends. The CDR3 extends over 16 amino acids. CDR3 residues: CASSLSGLAGTDTQYF. CDR3 nucleotide sequence: TGTGCCAGCAGCTTATCAGGTCTAGCTGGGACAGATACGCAGTATTTT. The entire variable domain, with the rest obtained from reference TRBV7-2 and TRBJ2-3, is as follows: GAGVSQSPSNKVTEKGKDVELRCDPISGHTALYWYRQSLGQGLEFLIYFQGNSAPDKSGLPSDRFSAERTGGSVSTLTIQRTQQEDSAVYLCASSLSGLAGTDTQYFGPGTRLTVL.

This rearrangement joins TRBV6-5 to TRBJ2-2; 8 bases map to TRBD1. V trimming: 4 bases; J trimming: 5 bases; junction bases outside the gene matches: 9. This CDR3 comprises 16 residues. From germline, CDR1 is MNHEY and CDR2 SVGAGI. CDR3 sequence (DNA): TGTGCCAGCAGTTCCCCCTGGACAGGGCGAACCGGGGAGCTGTTTTTT. It codes for CASSSPWTGRTGELFF.

In its sample, this clone was seen a few times. The chain employs TRBV7-9 and TRBJ1-1, with TRBD1 matching over 10 bases. The CDR3 contains 16 residues. Per germline, CDR1 SEHNR and CDR2 FQNEAQ (reference sequence). Trimming took 3 bases from V and 1 from J; bases not matched to a gene: 5. The CDR3 sequence: CASSFGDRGRNTEAFF. The CDR3 nucleotides are TGTGCCAGCAGCTTTGGGGACAGGGGCCGGAACACTGAAGCTTTCTTT.

The rearrangement joins TRBV5-6 to TRBJ2-5; no clear D. Germline loops: CDR1 SGHDT, CDR2 YYEEEE. This CDR3 spans 11 amino acids. The germline V and J ends were trimmed by 0 bases and 7 bases, with 4 bases remaining between them. The CDR3 protein is CASSLVGTQYF. In DNA form, the CDR3 reads TGTGCCAGCAGCTTGGTAGGGACCCAGTACTTC.

V gene TRBV6-5 combines with J gene TRBJ2-5; either TRBD1 or TRBD2 may supply D (6 bases each). V was cut by 5 bases and J by 5 bases, with 9 bases left in between. This CDR3 contains 12 residues. Germline V gives CDR1 MNHEY, CDR2 SVGAGI. The CDR3 DNA sequence: TGTGCCAGCAGTGGGGGGCGGGAGACCCAGTACTTC. Its protein product is CASSGGRETQYF.

The rearrangement links TRBV25-1 to TRBJ1-2, with 11 bases lining up with TRBD1. Trimming cost V 6 bases and J 2 bases; bases outside gene matches: 8. Germline loops: CDR1 MGHDK, CDR2 SYGVNS. This CDR3 has 16 amino acids. CDR3 in DNA: TGTGCCAGCAGCAAATCGGGGACAGGGGGGAACTATGGCTACACCTTC. Translating it yields CASSKSGTGGNYGYTF.

The chain uses TRBV4-3 and TRBJ2-7; the D is unclear. CDR3 length: 15 residues. Germline V gene sequence: CDR1 LGHNA, CDR2 YSLEER. With 0 bases removed from V and 0 bases from J, the gap between germline ends came to 9 bases. CDR3 bases: TGCGCCAGCAGCCAAGATCCTGGGTCCTCCTACGAGCAGTACTTC. This gives the protein CASSQDPGSSYEQYF.

J is TRBJ1-2 and V is TRBV5-6; D call uncertain. CDR3 length equals 13 residues. V dropped 4 bases and J dropped 7 bases, with 14 bases sitting between them. Germline V gene lookup returns CDR1 SGHDT and CDR2 YYEEEE. The CDR3 region has the DNA TGTGCCAGCAGCCCCCCGGACTCCCGTGGCTACACCTTC. Amino acids: CASSPPDSRGYTF.

The V call is TRBV9, the J call TRBJ2-6; 8 bases are a match to TRBD1. Germline CDR1 SGDLS, CDR2 YYNGEE. This CDR3 has 16 residues. The trim removed 4 bases at V and 2 bases at J, leaving 5 bases unmatched. In DNA form, the CDR3 reads TGTGCCAGCAGCATAAGACAGGGGACTGGGGCCAACGTCCTGACTTTC. Protein: CASSIRQGTGANVLTF.